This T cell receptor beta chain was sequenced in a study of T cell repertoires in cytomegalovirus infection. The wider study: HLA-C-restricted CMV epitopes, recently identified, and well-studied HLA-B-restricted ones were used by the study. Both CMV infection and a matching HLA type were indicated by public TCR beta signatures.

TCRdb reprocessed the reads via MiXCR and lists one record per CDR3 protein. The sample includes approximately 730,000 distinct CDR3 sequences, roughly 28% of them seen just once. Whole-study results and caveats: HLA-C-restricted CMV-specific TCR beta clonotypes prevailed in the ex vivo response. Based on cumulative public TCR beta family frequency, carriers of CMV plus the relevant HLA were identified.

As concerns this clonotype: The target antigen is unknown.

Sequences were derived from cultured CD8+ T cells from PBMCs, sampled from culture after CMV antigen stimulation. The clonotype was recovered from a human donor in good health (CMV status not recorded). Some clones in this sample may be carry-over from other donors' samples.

The CDR3 region is CASSEELAGAYNEQFF. The CDR3 DNA reads TGTGCCAGCAGTGAAGAACTAGCGGGGGCCTACAATGAGCAGTTCTTC. The V gene is TRBV6-1, the J gene TRBJ2-1; 11 bases match TRBD2. CDR1 and CDR2 from the germline V gene are MNHNS and SASEGT. V lost 1 base and J lost 2; bases outside the gene matches: 1. This CDR3 region has 16 residues.